What follows are 15 T cell receptor beta chains derived from one specimen sequenced in a study of post-analysis software for immune sequencing data. Prepared TCR beta cDNA libraries contained unique molecular identifiers. Each CDR3 protein is one row after TCRdb ran MiXCR on the PCR reads. This table has under 200,000 distinct CDR3 sequences, approximately 28% appearing once. Antigen specificity for these receptors is unknown. Findings of the study overall: Five TRBV segments, including TRBV5-6, TRBV5-1 and TRBV20-1, were more frequent in patients than controls.

The sequenced material came from blood. The receptors were gathered from a girl younger than 18 with multiple sclerosis.

This clonotype was found many times. V is TRBV15 and J is TRBJ2-7; 10 nucleotides agree with TRBD1. The trim removed 2 bases at V and 3 bases at J, leaving 7 bases unmatched. The CDR3 extends over 16 amino acids. The germline V gene encodes CDR1 LNHNV and CDR2 YYDKDF (reference sequence). The CDR3 DNA reads as TGTGCCACCAGCAGATCCGGGGGACAGGGGTACTACGAGCAGTACTTC. This translates into CATSRSGGQGYYEQYF.

This clonotype was seen more than once but under ten times. At one boundary the junction diverges from the germline segment, which might be a read error. This sequence joins TRBV27 and TRBJ2-1; D is perhaps TRBD2 (6 bases). Germline CDR1 is MNHEY and CDR2 is SMNVEV (reference sequence). The CDR3 has 16 residues. The DNA of the CDR3 is TGTGCCGGCAGTGTTCAGGTAGCGGACATTGGGGATGAGCAGTTCTTC. Protein sequence: CAGSVQVADIGDEQFF.

This clonotype was observed many times. The gene calls are TRBV27 and TRBJ2-7, with no clear D. CDR1 and CDR2 (germline): MNHEY, SMNVEV (reference sequence). This CDR3 has 15 amino acids. Between the trimmed V and J ends, which lost 2 bases and 1 base, there was a span of 12 bases. The CDR3 nucleotides are TGTGCCAGCAGTTTAGCTGGGGTGGGTTCCTACGAGCAGTACTTC. Protein product: CASSLAGVGSYEQYF.

Only a few counts were recorded for this clonotype. The genes are TRBV14 and TRBJ1-2; the match to TRBD1 covers 9 bases. CDR1 is SGHDN, CDR2 FVKESK, per germline. The CDR3 is 14 amino acids. With 9 bases clipped from V and 2 bases from J, the junction kept 7 bases outside the gene matches. The DNA for the CDR3 is TGTGCCAGTGAGAGGACAGGGGTAAACTATGGCTACACCTTC. Translated, it gives CASERTGVNYGYTF.

Regarding this clonotype: One end of the junction does not line up with germline, which may come from a read error. V usage is TRBV5-1 and J usage is TRBJ2-1, with D possibly being TRBD1 (6 bases). The CDR3 is 19 amino acids. CDR1 is SGHRS and CDR2 is YFSETQ in the germline V gene. As DNA, the CDR3 is TGCGCCAGCAGCTTGGCTGGGGGCCGCTCGAGGAGCTCCTACAATGGGCAGTTCTTC. Its translation: CASSLAGGRSRSSYNGQFF.

This clonotype was picked up many times. This chain connects TRBV5-1 to TRBJ2-7; no clear D gene. CDR1 is SGHRS, CDR2 YFSETQ, per germline. V was cut by 0 bases and J by 3 bases, with 10 bases left in between. This CDR3 is 14 amino acids long. The CDR3: CASSLGPNLYEQYF. In DNA form, the CDR3 reads TGCGCCAGCAGCTTGGGACCTAATCTCTACGAGCAGTACTTC.

This clonotype was counted many times. The rearrangement links TRBV4-1 to TRBJ2-7; the D gene could be TRBD1 or TRBD2 (5 bases each). This CDR3 has 15 amino acids. Per the germline V gene, CDR1 is MGHRA and CDR2 is YSYEKL. V gave up 5 bases and J gave up 2 bases, with 16 bases separating them. CDR3 DNA: TGCGCCAGCAGCGATACCGGGACGCCCGCCTACGAGCAGTACTTC. Its protein product is CASSDTGTPAYEQYF.

CDR3 in DNA: TGCGCCAGCAGCTTAATAGCGGGAGGGTTGACAGATACGCAGTATTTT. Protein product: CASSLIAGGLTDTQYF. The chain employs TRBV5-1 and TRBJ2-3, with 11 bases that match TRBD2. V was clipped by 2 bases and J by 3 bases; unmatched bases: 5. Germline-derived CDR1 and CDR2 are SGHRS and YFSETQ. The CDR3 extends over 16 amino acids.

The chain recombines TRBV4-1 with TRBJ2-5, with 12 nucleotides matching TRBD2. The CDR3 covers 15 residues. The V gene end was trimmed by 1 base and the J gene end by 11 bases; junction bases not matched to a gene: 8. Germline CDR1 and CDR2: MGHRA and YSYEKL. CDR3 protein: CASSQGTSGANEQYF. In DNA form, the CDR3 reads TGCGCCAGCAGCCAAGGGACTAGCGGGGCAAATGAGCAGTACTTC.

As regards this clonotype: A much larger clonotype is one base distant, so this may be a read error. The V and J genes are TRBV4-1 and TRBJ2-3; 7 bases are a match to TRBD2. The CDR3 consists of 16 residues. Germline CDR1 is MGHRA and CDR2 is YSYEKL. DNA for the CDR3: TGCGCCAACAGCCAAGACGGCGGGGGAGTCACAGATACGCAGTATTTT. Protein: CANSQDGGGVTDTQYF.

The chain recombines TRBV20-1 with TRBJ2-7; D is possibly TRBD1 (5 bases). The V and J ends lost 6 bases and 6 bases respectively, with 18 bases between them. The CDR3 extends over 13 amino acids. Per the germline V gene, CDR1 is DFQATT and CDR2 is SNEGSKA (reference sequence). Written as DNA, the CDR3 is TGCAGTGCAGTACCCTCAGGGCGCGGCGAGCAGTACTTC. Translated: CSAVPSGRGEQYF.

This clonotype has a count of ten or more. This chain links TRBV20-1 with TRBJ2-7, with D perhaps given as TRBD1 or TRBD2 (5 bases each). Judging by the DNA end, TRBJ2-5 fits better; the J call may be wrong. From germline, CDR1 is DFQATT and CDR2 SNEGSKA (reference sequence). The CDR3 is made up of 14 amino acids. The CDR3 here is CSAVPGTPLETQYF. The DNA of the CDR3 is TGCAGTGCTGTTCCCGGGACCCCTCTGGAGACCCAGTACTTC.

Only one count was recorded for this clonotype. V gene TRBV20-1 combines with J gene TRBJ1-1; D might be TRBD1 (5 bases). Trimming took off 0 bases at V and 6 bases at J, with 11 bases between the two ends. Germline lookup yields CDR1 DFQATT and CDR2 SNEGSKA (reference sequence). The CDR3 consists of 13 residues. The CDR3 DNA follows: TGCAGTGCTAGAGATCGGACGGGGGCTGAAGCTTTCTTT. It is translated as CSARDRTGAEAFF.

The genes are TRBV29-1 and TRBJ2-1, with D perhaps matching TRBD1 (6 bases). V was pared by 4 bases and J by 0 bases, with 10 bases between. The CDR3 is 14 residues long. CDR1 is SQVTM and CDR2 is ANQGSEA in the germline V gene. Written as DNA, the CDR3 is TGCAGCGTTGCTGGGGGCATCTCCTACAATGAGCAGTTCTTC. Translated, it gives CSVAGGISYNEQFF.

This clonotype was found many times. The chain uses TRBV20-1 and TRBJ1-5; D is ambiguous. The CDR3 runs 16 residues. Trimming left V 0 bases short and J 2 bases short, with 14 bases between. Germline loops: CDR1 DFQATT, CDR2 SNEGSKA (reference sequence). Here the CDR3 reads CSARDQREGGNQPQHF. The CDR3 region has the DNA TGCAGTGCTAGAGACCAGAGGGAGGGAGGCAATCAGCCCCAGCATTTT.